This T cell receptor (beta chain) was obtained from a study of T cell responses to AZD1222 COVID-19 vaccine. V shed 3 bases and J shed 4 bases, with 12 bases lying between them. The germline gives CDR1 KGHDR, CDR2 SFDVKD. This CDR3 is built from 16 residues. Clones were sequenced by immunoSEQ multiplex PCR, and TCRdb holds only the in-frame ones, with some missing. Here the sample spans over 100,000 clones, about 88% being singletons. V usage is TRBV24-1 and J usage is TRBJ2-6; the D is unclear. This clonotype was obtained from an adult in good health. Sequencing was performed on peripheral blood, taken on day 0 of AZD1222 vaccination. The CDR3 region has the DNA TGTGCCACCAGTGATCCGACGAGTACAGGGGCCAACGTCCTGACTTTC. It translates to CATSDPTSTGANVLTF.